Listed below are T cell receptor beta chains from one sample, sequenced in a study of graft-versus-host responses after intestinal transplantation. These receptors are not linked to any known antigen. The method was immunoSEQ multiplex PCR; TCRdb's version includes in-frame clones alone and lacks a portion of them. The sample has some 95,000 clones, over 75% seen once. The sample consisted of unstimulated CD8+ T cells sorted from spleen or lymph node cells, taken before intestinal transplant. Source of these receptors: a human donor who received an intestinal transplant. Each CDR3 is given with its conserved first and last residue. D genes are given only for firm matches. Expanded clones are given a class, and other clones once, few, many or no size at all.

- | TRBJ1-5 | TRBV6-5 | - | TGTGCCAGCAGTTACGGGCCGAGCAATCAGCCCCAGCATTTT | CASSYGPSNQPQHF
- | TRBJ2-1 | TRBV9 | TRBD2 | TGTGCCAGCAGCGTACTAGCGGGGGCCGGGAATGAGCAGTTCTTC | CASSVLAGAGNEQFF
- | TRBJ2-7 | TRBV5-1 | - | TGCGCCAGCAGCTTGAACGGACAGAGCTACGAGCAGTACTTC | CASSLNGQSYEQYF
- | TRBJ1-1 | TRBV15 | TRBD1 | TGTGCCACCAGTCAGGGGGAGAACACTGAAGCTTTCTTT | CATSQGENTEAFF
- | TRBJ1-2 | TRBV7-2 | - | TGTGCCAGCAGCTGGACAGAAGGGTATGGCTACACCTTC | CASSWTEGYGYTF
- | TRBJ2-7 | TRBV2 | - | TGTGCCAGCAGTGAAAGGGGACTGGGCCCTGATGAGCAGTACTTC | CASSERGLGPDEQYF
- | TRBJ2-5 | TRBV4-1 | TRBD2 | TGCGCCAGCAGCCACGGACTAGCGGGATCAGAGACCCAGTACTTC | CASSHGLAGSETQYF
- | TRBJ1-6 | TRBV19 | TRBD1 | TGTGCCAGCGACTCCGGGACAGGGAATTCACCCCTCCACTTT | CASDSGTGNSPLHF
- | TRBJ2-1 | TRBV7-6 | - | TGTGCCAGCAGCTTAAGGCCCAAGACAGGCCCAAGCCCATACAATGAGCAGTTCTTC | CASSLRPKTGPSPYNEQFF
- | TRBJ2-3 | TRBV29-1 | - | TGCAGCGTTTCCTCTCCGGATACGCAGTATTTT | CSVSSPDTQYF
- | TRBJ1-4 | TRBV5-6 | - | TGTGCCAGCAGCTTGGGGCAGGGAGGTGGTGCAAAACTGTTTTTT | CASSLGQGGGAKLFF
- | TRBJ2-7 | TRBV2 | TRBD1 | TGTGCCAGCAGTGAAGAGGCAGGGGGCTACGAGCAGTACTTC | CASSEEAGGYEQYF
- | TRBJ2-7 | TRBV5-6 | TRBD1 | TGTGCCAGCAGCGTAAGGACAGGGTCACCCTACGAGCAGTACTTC | CASSVRTGSPYEQYF
- | TRBJ2-3 | TRBV27 | - | TGTGCCAGCAGCCCGAAACTAGGACTGAGGACCAAAAGCACAGATACGCAGTATTTT | CASSPKLGLRTKSTDTQYF
- | TRBJ2-7 | TRBV5-5 | - | TGTGCCAGCAGCTTCGGGGGTCTCTACGAGCAGTACTTC | CASSFGGLYEQYF
- | TRBJ2-7 | TRBV15 | TRBD1 | TGTGCCACCAGGCCTACCGGGACAGGGGGCTACGAGCAGTACTTC | CATRPTGTGGYEQYF
- | TRBJ2-1 | TRBV5-5 | - | TGTGCCAGCAGCTTGATGGACTTCTTTGAGCAGTTCTTC | CASSLMDFFEQFF
once | TRBJ1-2 | TRBV6-6 | - | TGTGCCACGCAGGGCTTCTGGGGCTACACCTTC | CATQGFWGYTF
- | TRBJ2-3 | TRBV9 | - | TGTGCCAGCAGCGTAGAGGGGCTTAGCCGCACAGATACGCAGTATTTT | CASSVEGLSRTDTQYF
- | TRBJ2-7 | TRBV5-5 | TRBD1 | TGTGCCAGCAGTCCGGGACAGGGCAGCTCCTACGAGCAGTACTTC | CASSPGQGSSYEQYF
- | TRBJ2-7 | TRBV4-1 | TRBD1 | TGCGCCAGCAGCCACTTACAGGGGGGACACTACGAGCAGTACTTC | CASSHLQGGHYEQYF
- | TRBJ2-1 | TRBV7-9 | - | TGTGCCAGCAGCTTATTAAACAGCTATGGGGAGCAGTTCTTC | CASSLLNSYGEQFF
- | TRBJ2-7 | TRBV4-1 | TRBD2 | TGCGCCAGCAGCGCGAGGGGGACTAGTGGAGACGAGCAGTACTTC | CASSARGTSGDEQYF
- | TRBJ2-1 | TRBV19 | TRBD2 | TGTGCCAGTAGTATAGGCGGGGGAAATGAGCAGTTCTTC | CASSIGGGNEQFF
once | TRBJ2-7 | TRBV4-1 | TRBD2 | TGCGCCAGCAGCCAAGGGGAGGGTAGCATCTACGAGCAGTACTTC | CASSQGEGSIYEQYF
- | TRBJ2-5 | TRBV6-5 | TRBD1 | TGTCACCCTGACAGGGGGCGACTGGAGACCCAGTACTTC | CHPDRGRLETQYF
- | TRBJ2-3 | TRBV4-1 | - | TGCGCCAGCAGCCAAGGGACAGTTCCAGATACGCAGTATTTT | CASSQGTVPDTQYF
- | TRBJ2-5 | TRBV14 | TRBD2 | TGTGCCAGCAGCCAAGATTTCGGGAGGGGGCAAGAGACCCAGTACTTC | CASSQDFGRGQETQYF
- | TRBJ1-2 | TRBV5-1 | TRBD1 | TGCGCCAGCAGCCAAGAAACAGGGGACAGCTATGGCTACACCTTC | CASSQETGDSYGYTF
- | TRBJ1-5 | TRBV5-1 | - | TGCGCCAGCAGCTTGAGACCAACAGGAGAACATAGCAATCAGCCCCAGCATTTT | CASSLRPTGEHSNQPQHF
- | TRBJ2-3 | TRBV6-5 | TRBD2 | TGTGCCAGCAGTTACTCGGGCGGGAGAATGACAGATACGCAGTATTTT | CASSYSGGRMTDTQYF
- | TRBJ2-3 | TRBV4-1 | TRBD2 | TGCGCCAGCAGCCAGCGACTAGCGGAACTCACAGATACGCAGTATTTT | CASSQRLAELTDTQYF
- | TRBJ2-1 | TRBV7-9 | TRBD1 | TGTGCCAGCAGCTTAGGGACAGGGGGCTTTGAGCAGTTCTTC | CASSLGTGGFEQFF
few | TRBJ1-4 | TRBV29-1 | - | TGCAGCGTTGGTCAGGAGGCAACTAATGAAAAACTGTTTTTT | CSVGQEATNEKLFF
- | TRBJ2-1 | TRBV2 | TRBD1 | TGTGCCACCACGACAGGGTTTGGATCCTACAATGAGCAGTTCTTC | CATTTGFGSYNEQFF
- | TRBJ1-2 | TRBV15 | - | TGTGCCACCAGCAGAGATCGTCTAAGGGGAGGCTATGGCTACACCTTC | CATSRDRLRGGYGYTF
once | TRBJ2-2 | TRBV6-5 | - | TGTGCCAGCAGTTACGCGTACACCGGGGAGCTGTTTTTT | CASSYAYTGELFF
- | TRBJ2-7 | TRBV7-9 | TRBD2 | TGTGCCAGCAGCTGGCCCGGGACTAGCACCTACGAGCAGTACTTC | CASSWPGTSTYEQYF
- | TRBJ2-5 | TRBV2 | - | TGTGCCTCCTACCACCCGTACCAAGAGACCCAGTACTTC | CASYHPYQETQYF
once | TRBJ2-2 | TRBV4-1 | - | TGCGCCAGCAGCCAAGGGAGGACCGGGGAGCTGTTTTTT | CASSQGRTGELFF
- | TRBJ2-1 | TRBV28 | TRBD2 | TGTGCCAGCAGTTTAGTAGCGGGAGAGGTGAATGAGCAGTTCTTC | CASSLVAGEVNEQFF
- | TRBJ1-1 | TRBV19 | - | TGTGCCAGTAGTATGGGAGGTCGGTACACTGAAGCTTTCTTT | CASSMGGRYTEAFF
- | TRBJ2-2 | TRBV18 | TRBD2 | TGTGCCAGCCTATTCAGCGGGAGAGGCACCGGGGAGCTGTTTTTT | CASLFSGRGTGELFF
- | TRBJ2-7 | TRBV4-1 | TRBD2 | TGCGCCAGCAGCCAAGGAAGGGGACTAGCACCCTACGAGCAGTACTTC | CASSQGRGLAPYEQYF
few | TRBJ1-2 | TRBV29-1 | - | TGCAGCCCTAAACAGGGTTCTTACTATGGCTACACCTTC | CSPKQGSYYGYTF
- | TRBJ2-3 | TRBV28 | TRBD1 | TGTGCCAGCAGTTTCGACAGGGGAGCGGCAGATACGCAGTATTTT | CASSFDRGAADTQYF
- | TRBJ2-2 | TRBV4-3 | TRBD1 | TGCGCCAGCAGCCAAGACGGGACAGGATCCACCGGGGAGCTGTTTTTT | CASSQDGTGSTGELFF
- | TRBJ2-1 | TRBV28 | TRBD2 | TGTGCCAGCAGTCCTCGGACTAGCGGGACTAATGAGCAGTTCTTC | CASSPRTSGTNEQFF
- | TRBJ1-2 | TRBV7-2 | TRBD1 | TGTGCCAGCAGAGAGGGGGCAGGGAACGGCTACACCTTC | CASREGAGNGYTF
few | TRBJ1-4 | TRBV4-3 | TRBD1 | TGCGCCAGCAGCCAGTCCGGGACAGTGGATGAAAAACTGTTTTTT | CASSQSGTVDEKLFF